Listed below are T cell receptor beta chains from one sample, sequenced in a study of T cell repertoires in cytomegalovirus infection. TCRdb itself ran the reads through MiXCR, one entry per CDR3 protein. The data show a few hundred thousand distinct CDR3 sequences, roughly 16% seen once. The source material was PBMCs. The receptors derive from a human donor in good health (CMV status not recorded). Some clones in this sample may be carry-over from other donors' samples. CDR3s include the opening cysteine and the closing phenylalanine or tryptophan. The D gene is left open where the match is weak. Clone size is shown for a subset of rows, as once, few, many or a class of expanded clone.

TRBV7-2	-	many	TRBJ2-7	TGTGCCAGCAGCTTAGACCGACTCCAGCAGTACTTC	CASSLDRLQQYF
TRBV12-3/TRBV12-4	TRBD1	-	TRBJ1-2	TGTGCCAGCAGTCTCCGGGACAGGGGTAACTATGGCTACACCTTC	CASSLRDRGNYGYTF
TRBV7-9	-	many	TRBJ2-3	TGTGCCAGCAGTCCAGGGGTTATCACAGATACGCAGTATTTT	CASSPGVITDTQYF
TRBV7-2	TRBD1	many	TRBJ1-2	TGTGCCAGCAGCTTAAGCAGGGGGAATGGCTACACCTTC	CASSLSRGNGYTF
TRBV20-1	TRBD2	few	TRBJ2-7	TGCAGTGCTAGAGACCCGGGACTAGCTAGTTACGAGCAGTACTTC	CSARDPGLASYEQYF
TRBV7-6	-	-	TRBJ1-4	TGTGCCAGCAGCTTAGCGGGTAACCTTGGTGAAAAACTGTTTTTT	CASSLAGNLGEKLFF
TRBV6-2/TRBV6-3	TRBD2	-	TRBJ2-5	TGTGCCAGCAGTTACGGGACTACTGCGAGGGAGACCCAGTACTTC	CASSYGTTARETQYF
TRBV23-1	-	many	TRBJ1-6	TGCGCCAGCATGGGCGGGAATTCACCCCTCCACTTT	CASMGGNSPLHF
TRBV7-2	TRBD1	many	TRBJ1-4	TGTGCCAGCAGCTTGATCGACAGGGGGAGAGAAAAACTGTTTTTT	CASSLIDRGREKLFF
TRBV4-1	-	few	TRBJ1-6	TGCGCCAGCAGCCAAGAGGCTGGGAATTCACCCCTCCACTTT	CASSQEAGNSPLHF
TRBV6-5	-	many	TRBJ2-7	TGTGCCAGCAGTTACGCGGGGGCGCGAAACTACGAGCAGTACTTC	CASSYAGARNYEQYF
TRBV4-3	-	many	TRBJ1-1	TGCGCCAGCAGCCAAGATCTAGGGCGGACTGAAGCTTTCTTT	CASSQDLGRTEAFF
TRBV6-1	-	many	TRBJ2-7	TGTGCCAGCAGTACCCGCTCCCGACCGATGCTTGAGCAGTACTTC	CASSTRSRPMLEQYF
TRBV10-3	TRBD2	few	TRBJ2-2	TGTGCCATCAGCCCGACTAGCGGGGGACCTAACACCGGGGAGCTGTTTTTT	CAISPTSGGPNTGELFF
TRBV12-3/TRBV12-4	-	many	TRBJ1-5	TGTGCCAGCAGTTTCTCGGTAAATCAGCCCCAGCATTTT	CASSFSVNQPQHF
TRBV25-1	-	-	TRBJ1-1	TGTGCCAGCAGTGAATATTGGGACACTGAAGCTTTCTTT	CASSEYWDTEAFF
TRBV11-2	TRBD1	-	TRBJ2-5	TGTGCCAGCAGCTTAGAATCGGGACAGGGAAAAGAGACCCAGTACTTC	CASSLESGQGKETQYF
TRBV23-1	TRBD1	few	TRBJ1-5	TGCGCCAGCAGTCAATGGCCCGGGACAGGAGCGGGGAATCAGCCCCAGCATTTT	CASSQWPGTGAGNQPQHF
TRBV7-9	-	few	TRBJ2-2	TGTGCCAGCAGCCGGGACTCCGGGGAGCTGTTTTTT	CASSRDSGELFF
TRBV25-1	TRBD1	-	TRBJ1-2	TGTGCCAGCAGTCTGGGACAGGCGAGATATGGCTACACCTTC	CASSLGQARYGYTF
TRBV10-3	-	-	TRBJ2-7	TGTGCCATCAGCCCCACTAAGGTGCAATCCGAGCAGTACTTC	CAISPTKVQSEQYF
TRBV5-1	-	-	TRBJ1-1	TGCGCCAGCAGCTTGGACCCCGGGGGGGAGAACACTGAAGCTTTCTTT	CASSLDPGGENTEAFF
TRBV12-3/TRBV12-4	-	few	TRBJ2-3	TGTGCCAGCAGTGATAGACCAGATACGCAGTATTTT	CASSDRPDTQYF
TRBV4-1	-	few	TRBJ2-5	TGCGCCAGCAGCCAAGGCGTCCAGCGGGTACAAGAGACCCAGTACTTC	CASSQGVQRVQETQYF
TRBV10-3	TRBD1	-	TRBJ2-3	TGTGCCATCAGCGGAACAGGGGACGCCACAGATACGCAGTATTTT	CAISGTGDATDTQYF
TRBV6-2/TRBV6-3	TRBD2	many	TRBJ2-1	TGTGCCAGCAGACAACCCCTAGCGGGGGGCTACAATGAGCAGTTCTTC	CASRQPLAGGYNEQFF
TRBV6-5	-	few	TRBJ1-1	TGTGCCAGCAGTTACTCTCGAGCACCGGTGAACACTGAAGCTTTCTTT	CASSYSRAPVNTEAFF
TRBV7-2	-	many	TRBJ1-2	TGTGCCAGCAGCCAGGCGGGGGGCGTCTGGAATGGCTACACCTTC	CASSQAGGVWNGYTF
TRBV15	TRBD2	-	TRBJ2-7	TGTGCCACCAGCAGAGCCGGGGGGATGGTGCACGAGCAGTACTTC	CATSRAGGMVHEQYF
TRBV7-2	TRBD1	many	TRBJ1-1	TGTGCCAGCAGCCCGGACAGGGGGCTCTTTGAAGCTTTCTTT	CASSPDRGLFEAFF
TRBV27	-	many	TRBJ2-7	TGTGCCAGCAGTTTACTAGGCCGTCGGTACTTC	CASSLLGRRYF
TRBV5-1	TRBD1	few	TRBJ2-2	TGCGCCAGCAGTCTCGCCGAACCGGGACAGGGGAACCGCGGGGAGCTGTTTTTT	CASSLAEPGQGNRGELFF
TRBV9	TRBD2	-	TRBJ2-3	TGTGCCAGCAGCGTCGGGACTATCACAGATACGCAGTATTTT	CASSVGTITDTQYF
TRBV20-1	-	few	TRBJ2-7	TGCAGTGCTAGAGATCAGGGGACTCCTTACGAGCAGTACTTC	CSARDQGTPYEQYF
TRBV6-6	-	-	TRBJ1-5	TGTGCCAGCAGCACCTTACCAGGGGACGTCTGGGATAGCAATCAGCCCCAGCATTTT	CASSTLPGDVWDSNQPQHF
TRBV12-3/TRBV12-4	-	-	TRBJ1-2	TGTGCCAGCAGCTCTGGAGAGACCTATGGCTACACCTTC	CASSSGETYGYTF